This TCR beta chain was obtained from a study of Tregs in tolerant kidney transplant recipients. Generated by immunoSEQ multiplex PCR, the TCRdb table keeps only in-frame clones and is missing some. The sample includes roughly 34,000 clones. CD4+CD25+CD127- Tregs, CD4+CD25- non-Tregs, CD4 and CD8 cells were sorted. The study's findings and limits: Changing PCR primers prevented nucleotide comparison between some patients' samples.

The germline gives CDR1 SGHNT, CDR2 YYREEE (reference sequence). There are 16 residues in the CDR3. The ends were cut back, 1 base at V and 5 bases at J, with 19 bases in the middle. Details on this clone: The antigen is undetermined. Read data end 3 residues before the CDR3 end; the end is taken from the germline J gene.

This sequence was found in a human donor who received a combined kidney and bone marrow transplant. V is TRBV5-4 and J is TRBJ2-7; tentatively, D is TRBD2 (7 bases). This specimen was CD8+ T cells from blood, taken before the transplant. CDR3 DNA, as far as it was read: TGTGCCAGCAGCTTGCCAGGGGCGGGAGTGGTCCACGAG. This gives the protein CASSLPGAGVVHE. The whole CDR3 protein is CASSLPGAGVVHEQYF.